This T cell receptor beta chain comes out of a study of blood T cell repertoires in COVID-19. Study overall: The study drew acute and convalescent COVID-19 samples from the United States, Italy and Spain. PBMCs, B-cell-depleted T cells, or T cells provided the cDNA or gDNA that made up the material.

In germline, CDR1 is KGHSH, CDR2 LQKENI. The CDR3 totals 12 residues. V was cut by 1 base and J by 6 bases, with 4 bases left in between. Original handling: Reference gene primer amplification yielded estimated nucleated cell counts. Generated by immunoSEQ multiplex PCR, the TCRdb table keeps only in-frame clones and is missing some. V and J calls and clone size are copied from that table; D and trimming were computed from the DNA. The sample contains 150,000 to 200,000 clones, roughly 73% of which appear only once. What was sequenced was peripheral blood. The receptor was derived from a man between 70 and 80 years old with acute or convalescent COVID-19. The chain joins TRBV18 to TRBJ2-1; D gene unclear. The chain's CDR3 is CASSPQRNEQFF. The CDR3 coding sequence is TGTGCCAGCTCACCACAGCGCAATGAGCAGTTCTTC.